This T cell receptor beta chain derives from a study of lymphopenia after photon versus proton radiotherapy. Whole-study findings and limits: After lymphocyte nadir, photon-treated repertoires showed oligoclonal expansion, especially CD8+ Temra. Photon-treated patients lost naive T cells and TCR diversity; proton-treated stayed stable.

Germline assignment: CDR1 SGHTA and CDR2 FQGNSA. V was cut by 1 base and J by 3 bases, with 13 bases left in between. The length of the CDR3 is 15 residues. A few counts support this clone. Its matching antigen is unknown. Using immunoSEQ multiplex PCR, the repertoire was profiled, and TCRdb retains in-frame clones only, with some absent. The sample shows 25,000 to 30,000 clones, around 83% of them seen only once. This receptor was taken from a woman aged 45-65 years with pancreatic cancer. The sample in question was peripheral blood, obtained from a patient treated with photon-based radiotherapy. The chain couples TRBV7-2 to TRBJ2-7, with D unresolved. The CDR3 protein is CASSLGARSVYEQYF. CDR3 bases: TGTGCCAGCAGCTTAGGGGCACGAAGCGTCTACGAGCAGTACTTC.